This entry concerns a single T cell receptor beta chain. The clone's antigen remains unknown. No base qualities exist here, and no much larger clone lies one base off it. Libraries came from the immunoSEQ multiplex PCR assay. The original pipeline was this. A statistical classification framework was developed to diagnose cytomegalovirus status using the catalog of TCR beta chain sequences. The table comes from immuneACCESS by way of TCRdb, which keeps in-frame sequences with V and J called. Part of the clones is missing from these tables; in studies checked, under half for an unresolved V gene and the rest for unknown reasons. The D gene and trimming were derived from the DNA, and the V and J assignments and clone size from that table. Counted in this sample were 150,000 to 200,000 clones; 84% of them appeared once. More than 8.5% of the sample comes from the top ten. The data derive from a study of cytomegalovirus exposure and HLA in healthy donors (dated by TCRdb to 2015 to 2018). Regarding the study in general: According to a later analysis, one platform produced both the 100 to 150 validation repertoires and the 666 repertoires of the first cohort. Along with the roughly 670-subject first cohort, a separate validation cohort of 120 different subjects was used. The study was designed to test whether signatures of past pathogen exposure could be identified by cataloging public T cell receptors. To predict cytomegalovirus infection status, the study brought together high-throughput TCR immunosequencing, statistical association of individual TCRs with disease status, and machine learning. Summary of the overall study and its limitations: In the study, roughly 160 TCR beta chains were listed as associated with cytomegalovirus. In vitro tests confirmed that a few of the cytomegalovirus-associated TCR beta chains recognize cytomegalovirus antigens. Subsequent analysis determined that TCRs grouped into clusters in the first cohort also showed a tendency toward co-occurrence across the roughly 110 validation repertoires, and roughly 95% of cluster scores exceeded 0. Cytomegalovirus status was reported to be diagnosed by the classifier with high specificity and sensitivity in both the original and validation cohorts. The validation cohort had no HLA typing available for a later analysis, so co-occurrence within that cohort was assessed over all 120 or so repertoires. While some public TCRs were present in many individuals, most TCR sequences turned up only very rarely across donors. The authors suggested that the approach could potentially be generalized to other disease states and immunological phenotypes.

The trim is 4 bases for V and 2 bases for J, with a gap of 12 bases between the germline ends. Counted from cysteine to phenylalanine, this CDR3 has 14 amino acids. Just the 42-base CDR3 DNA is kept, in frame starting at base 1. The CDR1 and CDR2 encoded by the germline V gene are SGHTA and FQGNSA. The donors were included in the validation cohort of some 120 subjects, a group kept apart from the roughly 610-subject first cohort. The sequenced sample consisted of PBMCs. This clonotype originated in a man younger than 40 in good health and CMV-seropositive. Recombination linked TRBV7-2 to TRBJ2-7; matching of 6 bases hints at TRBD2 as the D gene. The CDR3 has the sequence CASSYGGTAYEQYF. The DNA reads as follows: TGTGCCAGCAGCTATGGAGGGACTGCCTACGAGCAGTACTTC.